The next 5 T cell receptor beta chains were all read from a single sample in a study of T-cell reconstitution after alpha-beta-depleted transplantation in children. Unique molecular identifiers were incorporated into the prepared TCRbeta library. TCRdb passed the PCR reads through MiXCR, listing each CDR3 protein once. The repertoire holds about 91,000 distinct CDR3 sequences, with 7% to 10% as singletons. The sample here was PBMCs from the stem cell graft donor, taken from the stem cell graft. Receptor source: a human donor who donated a stem cell graft to a child with congenital amegakaryocytic thrombocytopenia.

This clonotype was seen at least ten times. The chain uses TRBV2 and TRBJ1-1; the D is unclear. This CDR3 is 13 amino acids long. V was trimmed by 3 bases and J by 5 bases, leaving 10 bases between them. Germline V lookup: CDR1 SNHLY, CDR2 FYNNEI. CDR3 sequence: CASSELTPTEAFF. DNA of the CDR3: TGTGCCAGCAGTGAGCTCACACCAACTGAAGCTTTCTTT.

In this sample, this clonotype turned up many times. V is TRBV6-5 and J is TRBJ1-1, with 7 bases aligning to TRBD1. The CDR3 runs to 15 residues. J was trimmed by 1 base and V by 5 bases; bases with no gene match: 7. Looked up from germline, CDR1 is MNHEY and CDR2 is SVGAGI. CDR3 DNA sequence: TGTGCCAGCAGTGTCTCGACAGGGTCGAACACTGAAGCTTTCTTT. It encodes CASSVSTGSNTEAFF.

This clonotype was seen only a few times. The rearrangement uses TRBV19 and TRBJ1-4, with D uncertain. The germline gives CDR1 LNHDA, CDR2 SQIVND (reference sequence). The CDR3 consists of 15 residues. Trimming left V 6 bases short and J 6 bases short, with 17 bases between. The CDR3 nucleotides are TGTGCCAGTAGGCAGCGACATGCGGGAGATGAAAAACTGTTTTTT. This gives the protein CASRQRHAGDEKLFF.

This clonotype was recorded many times. V gene TRBV2 combines with J gene TRBJ2-1; TRBD2 matches 9 bases. J was trimmed by 4 bases and V by 6 bases; bases with no gene match: 7. Germline assignment: CDR1 SNHLY and CDR2 FYNNEI. The CDR3 sequence is 15 residues long. CDR3 region: CASRTSGGIYNEQFF. CDR3 DNA: TGTGCCAGCAGGACCAGCGGGGGGATATACAATGAGCAGTTCTTC. The variable domain in full, with the rest retrieved from reference TRBV2 and TRBJ2-1, is EPEVTQTPSHQVTQMGQEVILRCVPISNHLYFYWYRQILGQKVEFLVSFYNNEISEKSEIFDDQFSVERPDGSNFTLKIRSTKLEDSAMYFCASRTSGGIYNEQFFGPGTRLTVL.

At least ten counts were recorded for this clonotype. V and J are TRBV20-1 and TRBJ1-1; D is possibly TRBD1 (6 bases). V was trimmed by 6 bases and J by 1 base, leaving 21 bases between them. Per the germline V gene, CDR1 is DFQATT and CDR2 is SNEGSKA (reference sequence). CDR3 size: 16 residues. CDR3 sequence (DNA): TGCAGTGCAGGTGGTGTGTGGGGGGCTGGGAACACTGAAGCTTTCTTT. Translation: CSAGGVWGAGNTEAFF.